Each of the 28 T cell receptor beta chains below was sequenced from the same sample in a study of T-cell reconstitution after alpha-beta-depleted transplantation in children. Preparation of the TCRbeta library used unique molecular identifiers. Each CDR3 protein is one row after TCRdb ran MiXCR on the PCR reads. Here the sample spans 400,000 to 550,000 distinct CDR3 sequences, approximately 10% being singletons. The sequences come from PBMCs, collected before TCRalphabeta/CD19-depleted stem cell transplant. The origin of the receptors is a child younger than 10 with inherited bone marrow failure, due to receive a stem cell transplant.

This clonotype was seen at least ten times. The chain carries TRBV12-3 or TRBV12-4 and TRBJ2-2; possible D gene TRBD1, 5 bases. The CDR3 runs to 14 residues. V was cut by 6 bases and J by 6 bases, with 14 bases left in between. CDR3 sequence: CASRPSGRSGELFF. As DNA, the CDR3 is TGTGCCAGCAGACCGTCAGGGCGGTCCGGGGAGCTGTTTTTT.

With respect to this clonotype: A much more abundant neighbour one base away suggests this may be a read error. The chain combines TRBV6-2 or TRBV6-3 with TRBJ2-7, with D possibly being TRBD2 (5 bases). The CDR3 is 15 residues long. From germline, CDR1 is MNHEY and CDR2 SVGEGT. The germline V and J ends were trimmed by 3 bases and 7 bases, with 19 bases remaining between them. CDR3 sequence (DNA): TGTGCCAGCAGTTATCCTCCTAGCTGGACGGGGGAGCAGTACTTC. Protein: CASSYPPSWTGEQYF.

Many counts were recorded for this clonotype. The CDR3 reads CASSPPGLGKETQYF. The CDR3 DNA sequence: TGTGCCAGCAGCCCCCCCGGACTAGGGAAAGAGACCCAGTACTTC. The rearrangement links TRBV28 to TRBJ2-5; 7 bases line up with TRBD2. Germline CDR1 MDHEN, CDR2 SYDVKM. CDR3 length: 15 amino acids. Trimming cost V 6 bases and J 3 bases; bases outside gene matches: 10.

This clonotype was seen repeatedly, ten times or more. The chain links TRBV5-1 to TRBJ2-1; 10 positions match TRBD2. The junction had 10 bases not matched to a gene; V was cut back by 4 bases and J by 12 bases. CDR1 SGHRS and CDR2 YFSETQ come from the germline V gene. CDR3 length: 14 residues. The CDR3 nucleotides read TGCGCCAGCAGCCTTGAGCCCAGCGGGAGGGGGCAGTTCTTC. This gives the protein CASSLEPSGRGQFF. Full variable domain (missing parts from reference TRBV5-1 and TRBJ2-1): KAGVTQTPRYLIKTRGQQVTLSCSPISGHRSVSWYQQTPGQGLQFLFEYFSETQRNKGNFPGRFSGRQFSNSRSEMNVSTLELGDSALYLCASSLEPSGRGQFFGPGTRLTVL.

In this sample, this clonotype turned up many times. V and J are TRBV6-1 and TRBJ2-1; maybe TRBD2 (5 bases). Germline CDR1 MNHNS, CDR2 SASEGT. CDR3 length: 15 amino acids. V was pared by 1 base and J by 4 bases, with 11 bases between. This CDR3 is CASSEGTPLYNEQFF. In nucleotides, the CDR3 is TGTGCCAGCAGTGAAGGGACTCCCCTATACAATGAGCAGTTCTTC.

This clonotype was found a few times. The chain is built from TRBV4-2 and TRBJ2-7, with 7 bases aligning to TRBD2. The germline gives CDR1 LGHNA, CDR2 YNFKEQ. This CDR3 has 16 amino acids. J gave up 2 bases and V 4 bases, and 11 bases lay outside the gene matches. The DNA for the CDR3 is TGTGCCAGCAGCCCCATAGGGGCTAGCGGTCCCTACGAGCAGTACTTC. This codes for CASSPIGASGPYEQYF.

The chain combines TRBV7-9 with TRBJ2-7, with D perhaps TRBD2 (6 bases). Trimming removed 4 bases at V and 9 bases at J, with 19 bases between. Looked up from germline, CDR1 is SEHNR and CDR2 is FQNEAQ (reference sequence). The CDR3 is 14 residues long. CDR3 region: CASSSLGTAMWQYF. DNA of the CDR3: TGTGCCAGCAGCTCCCTGGGGACTGCAATGTGGCAGTACTTC.

Notes on this clonotype: A much larger clone sits a single nucleotide away, making a read error possible. The chain joins TRBV9 to TRBJ2-7; 10 bases map to TRBD1. This CDR3 comprises 14 residues. The germline V gene has CDR1 SGDLS and CDR2 YYNGEE. Here the CDR3 reads CARSAWDRGYEQYF. For the CDR3, the DNA is TGTGCCAGAAGCGCATGGGACAGGGGTTACGAGCAGTACTTC.

The table lists this clonotype with many counts. The CDR3 loop is CASSLGPGGGRMYEQYF. The CDR3 nucleotides are TGTGCCAGCAGCTTAGGGCCAGGGGGCGGGAGAATGTACGAGCAGTACTTC. The rearrangement joins TRBV7-2 to TRBJ2-7; D may be TRBD1 (8 bases). The CDR3 is 17 residues long. V lost 1 base, J lost 4 bases, and 20 bases lay in between. Germline V gene lookup returns CDR1 SGHTA and CDR2 FQGNSA.

This clonotype was detected ten times or more. The J gene is TRBJ2-5, the V gene TRBV7-8, with D tentatively TRBD1 (5 bases). CDR3 length: 16 amino acids. Trimming pared 4 bases from V and 1 base from J, leaving 16 bases between. From germline, CDR1 is SGHVS and CDR2 FQNEAQ. CDR3 protein: CASSSARQLRQETQYF. CDR3 in DNA: TGTGCCAGCAGCTCGGCCCGACAGCTGCGCCAAGAGACCCAGTACTTC. The full variable domain, completed using reference TRBV7-8 and TRBJ2-5, is GAGVSQSPRYKVAKRGQDVALRCDPISGHVSLFWYQQALGQGPEFLTYFQNEAQLDKSGLPSDRFFAERPEGSVSTLKIQRTQQEDSAVYLCASSSARQLRQETQYFGPGTRLLVL.

The sample holds many counts of this clonotype. The genes are TRBV5-4 and TRBJ2-1; 9 positions match TRBD2. The V gene's germline CDR1 is SGHNT and CDR2 YYREEE (reference sequence). The CDR3 spans 16 residues. The V and J ends lost 2 bases and 5 bases, in that order; junction bases with no gene match: 8. CDR3 sequence reads: CASSLIAASGDNEQFF. CDR3 in DNA: TGTGCCAGCAGCTTAATCGCGGCTAGCGGGGACAATGAGCAGTTCTTC.

This clonotype was counted ten times or more. The chain has TRBV29-1 and TRBJ2-5, with TRBD2 as a possible D gene (6 bases). The CDR3 is made up of 13 amino acids. The V gene lost 7 bases and the J gene lost 1 base, with 13 bases spanning the gap. Germline-derived CDR1 and CDR2 are SQVTM and ANQGSEA. CDR3 coding DNA: TGCAGCGCTGCCCGGGACTTCCAAGAGACCCAGTACTTC. Translation gives CSAARDFQETQYF.

Comments on this clonotype: Being one base from a much bigger clone, this may be a read error. The rearrangement joins TRBV14 to TRBJ1-5; D gene ambiguous. The V and J ends lost 5 bases and 7 bases respectively, with 9 bases between them. Germline V gives CDR1 SGHDN, CDR2 FVKESK. The CDR3 loop spans 12 amino acids. The chain's CDR3 is CASSELGQPQHF. CDR3 in DNA: TGTGCCAGCAGCGAACTAGGCCAGCCCCAGCATTTT.

This clonotype came up many times. V gene TRBV30 combines with J gene TRBJ2-1; 11 positions match TRBD2. CDR1 is GTSNPN, CDR2 SVGIG, per germline (reference sequence). The J segment lost 8 bases and the V segment lost 1 base, leaving 10 bases of the junction unmatched. The CDR3 has 16 residues. For the CDR3, the DNA is TGTGCCTGGAGTGGGGGCACTAGCGGGAGCCTCGATGAGCAGTTCTTC. Amino acid sequence: CAWSGGTSGSLDEQFF.

This clonotype was found a few times. Here the CDR3 DNA reads TGTGCCAGCAGGAGAAACCCTAGCGGGAGGGCGACAGATACGCAGTATTTT. It encodes CASRRNPSGRATDTQYF. The J gene is TRBJ2-3, the V gene TRBV4-2; 12 nucleotides agree with TRBD2. Germline trimming cut 6 bases from V and 3 bases from J; bases unmatched to any gene: 10. CDR1 and CDR2 from the germline V gene are LGHNA and YNFKEQ. This CDR3 comprises 17 residues.

This clonotype was counted between two and nine times. The rearrangement joins TRBV7-2 to TRBJ2-1, with 9 bases that match TRBD1. This CDR3 spans 15 amino acids. Germline CDR1 is SGHTA and CDR2 is FQGNSA. V was clipped by 5 bases and J by 1 base; unmatched bases: 3. The chain's CDR3 is CASSNGTGSYNEQFF. The CDR3 DNA reads TGTGCCAGCAGCAACGGGACAGGGTCCTACAATGAGCAGTTCTTC.

This clonotype was counted many times. V usage is TRBV15 and J usage is TRBJ2-6; D perhaps matches TRBD1 (6 bases). The CDR3 covers 15 residues. Trimming shortened V by 3 bases and J by 2 bases, and 8 bases separated the two germline ends. The V gene's germline CDR1 is LNHNV and CDR2 YYDKDF (reference sequence). The CDR3 is CATSRPGAGANVLTF. CDR3 in DNA: TGTGCCACCAGCAGGCCAGGGGCTGGGGCCAACGTCCTGACTTTC.

This clonotype was seen many times. The rearrangement uses TRBV18 and TRBJ2-7, with TRBD1 matching over 9 bases. The CDR3 spans 14 residues. From germline, CDR1 is KGHSH and CDR2 LQKENI. V lost 3 bases and J lost 2; bases outside the gene matches: 2. Here the CDR3 reads CASSPGTGTYEQYF. CDR3 sequence (DNA): TGTGCCAGCTCACCTGGGACAGGGACCTACGAGCAGTACTTC.

There are many counts of this clonotype. The gene calls are TRBV4-1 and TRBJ2-1; D uncertain. V shed 2 bases and J shed 2 bases, with 13 bases lying between them. The length of the CDR3 is 16 residues. The germline gives CDR1 MGHRA, CDR2 YSYEKL. The CDR3 protein is CASSQHIAETYNEQFF. The CDR3 DNA sequence: TGCGCCAGCAGCCAACATATAGCTGAGACCTACAATGAGCAGTTCTTC.

This clonotype appeared many times. V gene TRBV7-2 combines with J gene TRBJ2-5; 15 nucleotides align to TRBD2. Germline-derived CDR1 and CDR2 are SGHTA and FQGNSA. V was clipped by 5 bases and J by 5 bases; unmatched bases: 9. The CDR3 covers 17 residues. CDR3 sequence reads: CASSPRTSGRAGETQYF. As DNA, the CDR3 is TGTGCCAGCAGCCCCCGGACTAGCGGGAGGGCCGGGGAGACCCAGTACTTC.

V is TRBV20-1 and J is TRBJ2-3; D call uncertain. The V end was cut by 0 bases, the J end by 0 bases, with 7 bases between. CDR1 DFQATT and CDR2 SNEGSKA come from the germline V gene (reference sequence). The length of the CDR3 is 14 residues. CDR3 nucleotides: TGCAGTGCTAGAGACGGATGGAGCACAGATACGCAGTATTTT. Translated, it gives CSARDGWSTDTQYF.

This clonotype was seen many times. The chain combines TRBV20-1 with TRBJ1-5, with 7 bases that match TRBD1. This CDR3 has 15 amino acids. Germline V gives CDR1 DFQATT, CDR2 SNEGSKA (reference sequence). The ends lost 0 bases at V and 11 bases at J; junction bases unmatched: 13. In DNA form, the CDR3 reads TGCAGTGCTAGAGATTACCGACAGGGCGCCTTGGCCCAGCATTTT. This encodes CSARDYRQGALAQHF.

V usage is TRBV28 and J usage is TRBJ2-7; TRBD2 agrees at 7 bases. The CDR3 totals 15 residues. The V gene end was trimmed by 6 bases and the J gene end by 2 bases; junction bases not matched to a gene: 10. In germline, CDR1 is MDHEN, CDR2 SYDVKM. CDR3 region: CASRRGLDTTYEQYF. CDR3 bases: TGTGCCAGCAGACGAGGACTAGACACGACCTACGAGCAGTACTTC.

This clonotype was counted many times. The chain is built from TRBV9 and TRBJ2-6; unclear D gene. CDR3 length: 18 amino acids. V gave up 0 bases and J gave up 0 bases, with 13 bases separating them. Germline V gives CDR1 SGDLS, CDR2 YYNGEE. The CDR3 bases are TGTGCCAGCAGCGTAGCGCCAACACCTAGCTCTGGGGCCAACGTCCTGACTTTC. Translating gives CASSVAPTPSSGANVLTF.

To note about this clonotype: A read error may explain this, as a much larger clone is one base away. It is unclear where the CDR3 begins or ends on the DNA, so no DNA is shown, and the CDR3 is as TCRdb lists it. The J gene is TRBJ2-1, the V gene TRBV3-1; the table calls TRBD1, which could not be checked here. The CDR3 numbers 17 amino acids, ends counted. The germline CDR1 and CDR2 sequences are LGHDT and YNNKEL (reference sequence). The CDR3 region is CASSPYQTVGSGNERFF.

This clonotype was seen at least ten times. The chain couples TRBV11-2 to TRBJ2-1, with 14 nucleotides matching TRBD2. Germline assignment: CDR1 SGHAT and CDR2 FQNNGV. V was clipped by 5 bases and J by 10 bases; unmatched bases: 7. The CDR3 has 15 amino acids. Written as DNA, the CDR3 is TGTGCCAGCAGCCGACTAGCGGGAGGGGAAATCGAGCAGTTCTTC. This codes for CASSRLAGGEIEQFF.

This clonotype has a count of ten or more. The J gene is TRBJ1-5, the V gene TRBV6-2 or TRBV6-3, with no clear D. CDR3 length: 13 residues. The germline V and J ends were trimmed by 2 bases and 3 bases, with 5 bases remaining between them. CDR1 is MNHEY, CDR2 SVGEGT, per germline. DNA of the CDR3: TGTGCCAGCAGTTACCCGCTCAATCAGCCCCAGCATTTT. This gives the protein CASSYPLNQPQHF.

In this sample, this clonotype turned up many times. The chain links TRBV6-5 to TRBJ2-4; D may be TRBD2 (7 bases). Trimming took 4 bases from V and 1 from J, leaving 20 bases between them. CDR1 is MNHEY, CDR2 SVGAGI, per germline. This CDR3 spans 18 amino acids. The chain's CDR3 is CASSSWGGAGMAKNIQYF. As DNA, the CDR3 is TGTGCCAGCAGTTCATGGGGGGGGGCTGGGATGGCCAAAAACATTCAGTACTTC.